The 22 T cell receptor beta chains below were found in one sample sequenced in a study of monozygotic twins with inflammatory bowel disease. From its re-call of the 5' RACE reads, TCRdb lists each CDR3 protein once, without DNA. This sample's table reports just over 300,000 distinct CDR3 sequences. Sequencing was done on a sample of blood. The receptors were sampled from a human donor with ulcerative colitis or Crohn's disease, or a healthy co-twin of an affected twin (not recorded which).

The chain joins TRBV11-2 to TRBJ2-1. This CDR3 comprises 12 residues. Germline values: CDR1 SGHAT, CDR2 FQNNGV. The CDR3 loop is CASSVRYNEQFF.

The chain is built from TRBV18 and TRBJ1-1. Looked up from germline, CDR1 is KGHSH and CDR2 is LQKENI. This CDR3 has 15 residues. CDR3 sequence reads: CASSPDGLMNTEAFF.

The chain carries TRBV28 and TRBJ2-3; as DNA is missing, the TRBD1 call by TCRdb cannot be tested. Germline CDR1 MDHEN, CDR2 SYDVKM. The CDR3 consists of 16 residues. CDR3 sequence reads: CASSKRVPLSTDTQYF.

V and J are TRBV6-5 and TRBJ2-7; TCRdb selects TRBD1, and the lack of DNA leaves this call unchecked. The CDR3 has 14 residues. Germline V gene sequence: CDR1 MNHEY, CDR2 SVGAGI. The CDR3 loop reads CASSYQRGVDEQYF.

The rearrangement uses TRBV7-3 and TRBJ1-6; TCRdb's D call of TRBD1 is untestable without DNA. In germline, CDR1 is SGHTA, CDR2 FQGTGA. CDR3 length: 13 residues. The CDR3 region is CASSPTPGSPLHF.

This rearrangement joins TRBV13 to TRBJ2-7; TCRdb indicates TRBD1, and absent DNA this call remains unverified. Germline V lookup: CDR1 PRHDT, CDR2 FYEKMQ (reference sequence). The CDR3 contains 17 residues. The CDR3 loop is CASSLRGSGTGGREQYF. Filled out from reference TRBV13 and TRBJ2-7, the complete variable domain reads AAGVIQSPRHLIKEKRETATLKCYPIPRHDTVYWYQQGPGQDPQFLISFYEKMQSDKGSIPDRFSAQQFSDYHSELNMSSLELGDSALYFCASSLRGSGTGGREQYFGPGTRLTVT.

V and J are TRBV6-2 or TRBV6-3 and TRBJ1-5; no DNA is available, so the TRBD1 call from TCRdb remains unchecked. The V gene's germline CDR1 is MNHEY and CDR2 SVGEGT. This CDR3 comprises 15 residues. CDR3 amino acids: CASSLGQVVNQPQHF.

The V gene is TRBV11-1, the J gene TRBJ2-1; TCRdb calls TRBD2, which cannot be checked without DNA. This CDR3 has 20 amino acids. Germline loops: CDR1 SGHAT, CDR2 FQDESV (reference sequence). CDR3 sequence: CASSLRSVTSGGAPYNEQFF.

The chain carries TRBV5-1 and TRBJ2-7; TCRdb's D gene call, TRBD1, goes unchecked for lack of DNA. This CDR3 is 15 amino acids long. The germline V gene encodes CDR1 SGHRS and CDR2 YFSETQ. The chain's CDR3 is CASSLGGGQGYEQYF.

The V gene is TRBV20-1, the J gene TRBJ2-7. The germline V gene encodes CDR1 DFQATT and CDR2 SNEGSKA (reference sequence). The CDR3 has 14 residues. The CDR3 sequence: CSAPEMVETYEQYF.

The V and J genes are TRBV29-1 and TRBJ2-7; TCRdb's D call of TRBD1 is untestable without DNA. The CDR3 length is 14 residues. Germline lookup yields CDR1 SQVTM and CDR2 ANQGSEA. This CDR3 reads CSVARGAGSYEQYF.

The chain has TRBV5-1 and TRBJ2-1; the TRBD2 assignment by TCRdb is unverifiable without DNA. There are 15 residues in the CDR3. Germline values: CDR1 SGHRS, CDR2 YFSETQ. CDR3 sequence: CASSLTAERLNEQFF.

The chain has TRBV10-2 and TRBJ2-2; with no DNA, the TCRdb D assignment of TRBD2 cannot be verified. Germline values: CDR1 WSHSY, CDR2 SAAADI. The CDR3 is 14 residues long. CDR3 in amino acids: CASRGGGSPGELFF.

The chain carries TRBV9 and TRBJ2-3; the D call from TCRdb, TRBD2, cannot be confirmed without DNA. The CDR3 runs to 17 residues. CDR1 is SGDLS, CDR2 YYNGEE, per germline. This chain's CDR3 is CASSVRIGRTSTDTQYF.

J is TRBJ2-5 and V is TRBV6-2 or TRBV6-3; TCRdb indicates TRBD2, and absent DNA this call remains unverified. This CDR3 contains 15 residues. Germline CDR1 reads MNHEY; CDR2 reads SVGEGT. CDR3 loop: CASSYSGLAVETQYF.

The chain recombines TRBV7-2 with TRBJ2-3. The CDR3 loop spans 13 amino acids. CDR1 and CDR2 from the germline V gene are SGHTA and FQGNSA. The chain's CDR3 is CASSLRGADTQYF.

The chain carries TRBV7-2 and TRBJ2-3; TCRdb gives TRBD2 as the D gene, but with no DNA this cannot be confirmed. Germline CDR1 SGHTA, CDR2 FQGNSA. The CDR3 covers 17 residues. CDR3 sequence reads: CASSWGLAGGGADTQYF.

The CDR3 loop is CSAGRDYLGEQYF. This chain uses TRBV20-1 with TRBJ2-7; TCRdb picks TRBD2, but there is no DNA to check that call. CDR3 size: 13 residues. Germline V CDR1 and CDR2: DFQATT, SNEGSKA (reference sequence).

The chain couples TRBV29-1 to TRBJ2-1; the TCRdb call, TRBD2, lacks DNA for checking. Per the germline V gene, CDR1 is SQVTM and CDR2 is ANQGSEA. This CDR3 region has 17 residues. The CDR3 region is CSVDDPLPGTPYNEQFF.

The chain is built from TRBV12-3 or TRBV12-4 and TRBJ1-2. CDR3 length: 13 amino acids. Here the CDR3 reads CASSLQGREGYTF.

This CDR3 is CASSSCGRVNEQFF. The rearrangement links TRBV7-9 to TRBJ2-1; TCRdb gives TRBD2 as the D gene, but with no DNA this cannot be confirmed. Germline values: CDR1 SEHNR, CDR2 FQNEAQ (reference sequence). There are 14 residues in the CDR3.

The chain employs TRBV7-2 and TRBJ1-6. CDR3 length: 15 residues. Germline CDR1 reads SGHTA; CDR2 reads FQGNSA. This CDR3 reads CASSLAWGNNSPLHF.